Listed here are 15 T cell receptor beta chains from one sample, sequenced in a study of glioma-infiltrating T cells after dendritic cell vaccination. Time point of the sample: after dendritic cell vaccination, including at tumor progression/relapse. This table comes from immunoSEQ multiplex PCR, and its TCRdb copy is limited to in-frame clones, with some not included. The sample holds around 90,000 clones, 80% to 90% seen once. Sample: blood, taken after dendritic cell vaccination. Receptors were obtained from a human donor with glioblastoma.

This clone has just one count. V gene TRBV18 combines with J gene TRBJ1-1; tentatively, D is TRBD1 (6 bases). The germline CDR1 and CDR2 sequences are KGHSH and LQKENI. The V and J ends lost 0 bases and 4 bases respectively, with 12 bases between them. The CDR3 is 15 amino acids. CDR3 DNA: TGTGCCAGCTCACCACCGAGTCGACAGGCCACTGAAGCTTTCTTT. Protein sequence: CASSPPSRQATEAFF. Based on the CDR3 plus reference TRBV18 and TRBJ1-1, the full variable domain is NAGVMQNPRHLVRRRGQEARLRCSPMKGHSHVYWYRQLPEEGLKFMVYLQKENIIDESGMPKERFSAEFPKEGPSILRIQQVVRGDSAAYFCASSPPSRQATEAFFGQGTRLTVV.

This chain links TRBV7-2 with TRBJ2-1, with 9 positions matching TRBD2. Germline CDR1 is SGHTA and CDR2 is FQGNSA. The CDR3 contains 17 residues. Germline trimming cut 4 bases from V and 10 bases from J; bases unmatched to any gene: 17. The CDR3 DNA reads as TGTGCCAGCAGCTCCCGAGCAGGACTCAGCGGGGGGAGGGAGCAGTTCTTC. Translation: CASSSRAGLSGGREQFF.

This clone occurred a few times. This chain links TRBV19 with TRBJ2-5; 7 positions agree with TRBD2. This CDR3 region has 18 residues. Germline V CDR1 and CDR2: LNHDA, SQIVND (reference sequence). V lost 5 bases, J lost 3 bases, and 18 bases stayed unmatched. The CDR3 sequence is CASSADRAGDLRKETQYF. The CDR3 DNA is TGTGCCAGTAGTGCCGATAGGGCGGGAGACCTAAGAAAAGAGACCCAGTACTTC.

This clone was counted a few times. V is TRBV6-5 and J is TRBJ1-2; D unresolved. V was pared by 5 bases and J by 1 base, with 11 bases between. From germline, CDR1 is MNHEY and CDR2 SVGAGI. The CDR3 has 14 residues. The CDR3 nucleotides are TGTGCCAGCAGTGAAGACACACTTAACTATGGCTACACCTTC. This gives the protein CASSEDTLNYGYTF.

The chain recombines TRBV16 with TRBJ1-5; D call uncertain. The CDR3 spans 16 residues. The V gene's germline CDR1 is KGHSY and CDR2 FQNENV. The V end lost 4 bases, the J end lost 5 bases, and 18 bases lay between the germline ends. Written as DNA, the CDR3 is TGTGCCAGCAGCCCCCGTGGAGGGATGAGGGATCAGCCCCAGCATTTT. Protein product: CASSPRGGMRDQPQHF.

The gene calls are TRBV11-3 and TRBJ2-5; D may be TRBD1 (6 bases). CDR1 SGHNT and CDR2 YENEEA come from the germline V gene. V shed 5 bases and J shed 1 base, with 11 bases lying between them. The CDR3 is made up of 14 amino acids. The CDR3 DNA sequence: TGTGCCAGCAGCGCCCGGACAGCCCAAGAGACCCAGTACTTC. Translating gives CASSARTAQETQYF. Full variable domain (remainder filled in from reference TRBV11-3 and TRBJ2-5): EAGVVQSPRYKIIEKKQPVAFWCNPISGHNTLYWYLQNLGQGPELLIRYENEEAVDDSQLPKDRFSAERLKGVDSTLKIQPAELGDSAVYLCASSARTAQETQYFGPGTRLLVL.

The V call is TRBV28, the J call TRBJ2-7, with 8 bases aligning to TRBD1. CDR3 length: 16 amino acids. Germline loops: CDR1 MDHEN, CDR2 SYDVKM. Trimming cost V 4 bases and J 1 base; bases outside gene matches: 9. The CDR3: CASSSVGTGLSYEQYF. The CDR3 nucleotides read TGTGCCAGCAGTTCAGTCGGGACAGGACTTTCCTACGAGCAGTACTTC.

The chain carries TRBV19 and TRBJ2-2; 13 bases are a match to TRBD2. Germline V gene lookup returns CDR1 LNHDA and CDR2 SQIVND (reference sequence). This CDR3 is 19 amino acids long. After removal of 3 bases from V and 0 bases from J, the junction contained 7 bases not matched to a gene. The DNA for the CDR3 is TGTGCCAGTAGTATTCACGGACTAGCGGGGGCCGCGAACACCGGGGAGCTGTTTTTT. Its translation: CASSIHGLAGAANTGELFF.

CDR3 coding DNA: TGTGCCAGCCACCAGTCAAGGGGCGAGCAGTACTTC. This sequence encodes CASHQSRGEQYF. This chain links TRBV2 with TRBJ2-7; tentatively, D is TRBD1 (5 bases). Deletions cut 8 bases from V and 6 bases from J, with 14 bases between. There are 12 residues in the CDR3. Germline CDR1 is SNHLY and CDR2 is FYNNEI. Based on the CDR3 plus reference TRBV2 and TRBJ2-7, the full variable domain is EPEVTQTPSHQVTQMGQEVILRCVPISNHLYFYWYRQILGQKVEFLVSFYNNEISEKSEIFDDQFSVERPDGSNFTLKIRSTKLEDSAMYFCASHQSRGEQYFGPGTRLTVT.

The rearrangement uses TRBV6-5 and TRBJ2-2; D is ambiguous. V was pared by 5 bases and J by 7 bases, with 17 bases between. CDR3 length: 15 residues. Germline lookup yields CDR1 MNHEY and CDR2 SVGAGI. The CDR3, as DNA: TGTGCCAGCAGTAACGGTCAAACCCACGTCGGGGAGCTGTTTTTT. This codes for CASSNGQTHVGELFF.

The chain is built from TRBV19 and TRBJ1-2; possible D gene TRBD1, 5 bases. Germline values: CDR1 LNHDA, CDR2 SQIVND (reference sequence). This CDR3 is 15 amino acids long. V lost 6 bases, J lost 5 bases, and 19 bases lay in between. CDR3 sequence reads: CASREYGGSGYGYTF. In DNA form, the CDR3 reads TGTGCCAGTAGGGAATACGGGGGATCTGGATATGGCTACACCTTC.

The chain has TRBV4-1 and TRBJ2-1; 7 bases align to TRBD1. V shed 1 base, J shed 5 bases, and the junction held 5 bases outside the gene matches. This CDR3 contains 15 residues. Germline V lookup: CDR1 MGHRA, CDR2 YSYEKL. As DNA, the CDR3 is TGCGCCAGCAGCCAAGGGGACAGAGCCCACAATGAGCAGTTCTTC. Protein sequence: CASSQGDRAHNEQFF.

The rearrangement uses TRBV7-9 and TRBJ1-1, with a weak D call TRBD1 (6 bases). Looked up from germline, CDR1 is SEHNR and CDR2 is FQNEAQ (reference sequence). V gave up 4 bases and J gave up 8 bases, with 11 bases separating them. This CDR3 region has 12 residues. In DNA, the CDR3 is TGTGCCAGCAGCTCACAGGGCAAAGAAGCTTTCTTT. Protein product: CASSSQGKEAFF. Supplemented by reference TRBV7-9 and TRBJ1-1, the full variable domain reads DTGVSQNPRHKITKRGQNVTFRCDPISEHNRLYWYRQTLGQGPEFLTYFQNEAQLEKSRLLSDRFSAERPKGSFSTLEIQRTEQGDSAMYLCASSSQGKEAFFGQGTRLTVV.

The chain is built from TRBV27 and TRBJ2-1; D is unresolved. Per the germline V gene, CDR1 is MNHEY and CDR2 is SMNVEV (reference sequence). The CDR3 runs to 12 residues. V gave up 4 bases and J gave up 4 bases, with 5 bases separating them. The CDR3: CASSSEYNEQFF. CDR3 nucleotides: TGTGCCAGCAGTTCCGAGTACAATGAGCAGTTCTTC.

This clone is a singleton in its sample. The rearrangement joins TRBV7-2 to TRBJ2-1, with 7 bases aligning to TRBD2. Germline-derived CDR1 and CDR2 are SGHTA and FQGNSA. The V and J ends lost 5 bases and 5 bases, in that order; junction bases with no gene match: 9. CDR3 length: 15 amino acids. CDR3 loop: CASSPASGTHNEQFF. In nucleotides, the CDR3 is TGTGCCAGCAGCCCCGCTAGCGGAACCCACAATGAGCAGTTCTTC.